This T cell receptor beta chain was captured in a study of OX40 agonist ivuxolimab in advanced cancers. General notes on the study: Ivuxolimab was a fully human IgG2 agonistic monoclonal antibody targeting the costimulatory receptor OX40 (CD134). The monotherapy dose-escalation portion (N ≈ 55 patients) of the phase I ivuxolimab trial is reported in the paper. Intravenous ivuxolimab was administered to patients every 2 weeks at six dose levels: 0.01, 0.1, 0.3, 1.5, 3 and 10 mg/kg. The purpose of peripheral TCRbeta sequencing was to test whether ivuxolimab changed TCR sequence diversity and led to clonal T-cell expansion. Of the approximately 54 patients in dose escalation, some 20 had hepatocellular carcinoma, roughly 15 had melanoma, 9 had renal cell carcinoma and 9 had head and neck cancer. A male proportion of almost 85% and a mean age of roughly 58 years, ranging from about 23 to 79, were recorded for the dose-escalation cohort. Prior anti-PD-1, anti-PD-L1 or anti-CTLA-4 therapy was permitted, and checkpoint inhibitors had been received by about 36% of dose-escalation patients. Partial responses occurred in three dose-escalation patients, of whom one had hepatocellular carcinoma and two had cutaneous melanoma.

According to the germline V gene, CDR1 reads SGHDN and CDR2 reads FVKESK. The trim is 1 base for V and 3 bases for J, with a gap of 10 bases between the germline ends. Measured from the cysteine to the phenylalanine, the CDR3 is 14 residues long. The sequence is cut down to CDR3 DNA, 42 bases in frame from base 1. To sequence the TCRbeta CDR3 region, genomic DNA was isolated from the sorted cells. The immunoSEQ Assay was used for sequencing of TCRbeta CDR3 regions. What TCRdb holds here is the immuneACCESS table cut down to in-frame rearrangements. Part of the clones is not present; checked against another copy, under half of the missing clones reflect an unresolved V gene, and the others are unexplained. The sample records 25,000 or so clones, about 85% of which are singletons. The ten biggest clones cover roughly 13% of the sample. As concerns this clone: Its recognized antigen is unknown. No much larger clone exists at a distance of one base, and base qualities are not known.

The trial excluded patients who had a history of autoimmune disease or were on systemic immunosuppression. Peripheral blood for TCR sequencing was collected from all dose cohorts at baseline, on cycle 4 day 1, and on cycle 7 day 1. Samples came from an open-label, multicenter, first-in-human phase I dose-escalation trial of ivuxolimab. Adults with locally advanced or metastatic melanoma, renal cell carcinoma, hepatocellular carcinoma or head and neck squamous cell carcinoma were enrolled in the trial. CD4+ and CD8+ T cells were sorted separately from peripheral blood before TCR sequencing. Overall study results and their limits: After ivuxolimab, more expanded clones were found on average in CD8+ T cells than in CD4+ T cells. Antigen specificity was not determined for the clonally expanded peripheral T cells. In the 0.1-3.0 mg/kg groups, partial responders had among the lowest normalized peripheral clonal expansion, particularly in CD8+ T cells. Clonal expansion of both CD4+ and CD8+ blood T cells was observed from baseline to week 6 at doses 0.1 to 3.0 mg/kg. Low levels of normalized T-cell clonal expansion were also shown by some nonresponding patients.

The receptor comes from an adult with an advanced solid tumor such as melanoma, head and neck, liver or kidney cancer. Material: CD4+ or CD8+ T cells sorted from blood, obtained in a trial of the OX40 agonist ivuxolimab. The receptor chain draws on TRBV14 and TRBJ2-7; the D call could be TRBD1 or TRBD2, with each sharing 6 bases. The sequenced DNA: TGTGCCAGCAGCCAAGGCAGGGGAGGCTACGAGCAGTACTTC. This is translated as CASSQGRGGYEQYF.